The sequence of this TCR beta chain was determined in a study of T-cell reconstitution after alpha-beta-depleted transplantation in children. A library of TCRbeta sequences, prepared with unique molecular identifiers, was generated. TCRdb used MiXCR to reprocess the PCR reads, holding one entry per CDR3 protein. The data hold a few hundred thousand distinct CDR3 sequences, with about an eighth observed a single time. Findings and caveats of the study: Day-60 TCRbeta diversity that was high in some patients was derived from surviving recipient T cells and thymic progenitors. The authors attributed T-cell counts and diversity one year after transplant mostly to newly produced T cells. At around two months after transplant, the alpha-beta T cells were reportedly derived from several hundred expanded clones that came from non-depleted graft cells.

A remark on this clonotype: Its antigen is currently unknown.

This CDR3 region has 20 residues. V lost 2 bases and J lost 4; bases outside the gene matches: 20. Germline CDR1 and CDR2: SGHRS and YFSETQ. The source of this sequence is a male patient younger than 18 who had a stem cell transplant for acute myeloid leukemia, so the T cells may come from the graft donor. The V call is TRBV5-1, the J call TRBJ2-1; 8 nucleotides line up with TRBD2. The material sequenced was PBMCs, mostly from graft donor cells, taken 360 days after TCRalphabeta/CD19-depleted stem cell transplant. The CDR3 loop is CASSFKRVLREGLRYNEQFF. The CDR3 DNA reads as TGCGCCAGCAGCTTCAAGAGGGTACTTCGGGAGGGCCTTCGGTACAATGAGCAGTTCTTC.